The 4 T cell receptor beta chains in this list originate from one sample, sequenced in a study of blood T cell repertoires in COVID-19. The method was immunoSEQ multiplex PCR; TCRdb's version includes in-frame clones alone and lacks a portion of them. In the table there are fewer than 250,000 clones, about four fifths of which are singletons. Source material: PBMCs or T cells enriched from blood (not recorded which). These receptors came from a woman in her thirties or forties who had been exposed to COVID-19.

This chain uses TRBV7-9 with TRBJ2-2; TRBD1 might be the D (6 bases). Germline V gives CDR1 SEHNR, CDR2 FQNEAQ (reference sequence). Trimming took 7 bases from V and 6 from J, leaving 12 bases between them. This CDR3 contains 13 residues. The DNA for the CDR3 is TGTGCCAGCAACCCTTCAGGGGCCGGGGAGCTGTTTTTT. Its protein product is CASNPSGAGELFF.

The chain combines TRBV12-5 with TRBJ1-2, with TRBD1 identical over 8 bases. Germline V gene data show CDR1 as LGHNT and CDR2 as FRNRAP. The CDR3 loop spans 15 amino acids. Trimming took 0 bases from V and 8 from J; bases not matched to a gene: 8. The CDR3 DNA follows: TGTGCTAGTGGTTTGGTACTTGGACAGGGTCGCGGCTACACCTTC. This codes for CASGLVLGQGRGYTF.

V gene TRBV25-1 combines with J gene TRBJ1-1; D is perhaps TRBD1 (6 bases). The germline V and J ends were trimmed by 4 bases and 1 base, with 16 bases remaining between them. CDR1 and CDR2 (germline): MGHDK, SYGVNS. CDR3 size: 16 residues. CDR3 DNA sequence: TGTGCCAGCAGTGCGCCAGGGGTTTGGGGGAACACTGAAGCTTTCTTT. Translated, it gives CASSAPGVWGNTEAFF. Together with reference TRBV25-1 and TRBJ1-1, the CDR3 gives the full variable domain: EADIYQTPRYLVIGTGKKITLECSQTMGHDKMYWYQQDPGMELHLIHYSYGVNSTEKGDLSSESTVSRIRTEHFPLTLESARPSHTSQYLCASSAPGVWGNTEAFFGQGTRLTVV.

This clone was observed a few times. The rearrangement links TRBV5-1 to TRBJ1-2; TRBD1 aligns across 8 bases. V was clipped by 4 bases and J by 0 bases; unmatched bases: 2. The CDR3 totals 14 residues. Germline CDR1 and CDR2: SGHRS and YFSETQ. CDR3 nucleotides: TGCGCCAGCAGCCCAGGGGGCTCTAACTATGGCTACACCTTC. It codes for CASSPGGSNYGYTF.